The present entry profiles one T cell receptor (beta chain) with its context. Germline V gives CDR1 MNHNY, CDR2 SVGAGI (reference sequence). Unmatched junction bases numbered 9, after V lost 7 bases and J lost 2 bases. The CDR3 is 15 residues long. Original analysis: Estimates of nucleated cell counts were drawn from the amplification of reference gene primers. Repertoires were generated with immunoSEQ multiplex PCR, while TCRdb's copy carries only in-frame clones and drops some. Clonal size and the V and J genes are those of that table, whereas D and trimming came from the DNA. The table shows approximately 170,000 clones, with 88% occurring only once. The sample belongs to a study of blood T cell repertoires in COVID-19. Study details: Sites in the United States, Italy and Spain provided acute and convalescent COVID-19 samples.

J is TRBJ1-2 and V is TRBV6-6; 8 bases are shared with TRBD1. The sample consisted of peripheral blood. The sequence was obtained from a man aged 25 to 40 with acute or convalescent COVID-19. CDR3 amino acids: CASTQGQGGNYGYTF. CDR3 sequence (DNA): TGTGCCAGCACCCAAGGACAGGGTGGGAACTATGGCTACACCTTC.